This T cell receptor (beta chain) appears in the sequencing data of a study of T cells in Graves' hyperthyroidism and ophthalmopathy. Study-wide findings and caveats: Most clonotypes expanded in thyroid above 0.001 were likewise present in blood.

About this clonotype itself: Its specificity is not known.

Amplified TCR beta CDR3 regions came from RNA transcripts. HTBI primers were used for first-round RT-PCR of the TCR CDR3. TCRdb used MiXCR to reprocess the multiplex PCR reads, holding one entry per CDR3 protein. The sample contains hundreds of thousands of distinct CDR3 sequences, less than 25% of which appear only once. J gave up 8 bases and V 5 bases, and 6 bases lay outside the gene matches. This CDR3 spans 14 amino acids. CDR1 is MNHEY, CDR2 SMNVEV, per germline (reference sequence). The receptor comes from a young man with Graves' ophthalmopathy. Specimen: blood. The chain has TRBV27 and TRBJ2-1, with 10 bases that match TRBD1. As DNA, the CDR3 is TGTGCCAGCAGTCCCGGGACAGGGGTCCATGAGCAGTTCTTC. Translating it yields CASSPGTGVHEQFF.